A selection of T cell receptor beta chains follows, all from one sample in a study of Graves' ophthalmopathy and Graves' hyperthyroidism. TCRdb re-derived calls from the multiplex PCR reads in MiXCR, one entry per CDR3 protein. The sample lists about 620,000 distinct CDR3 sequences, 22% occurring once. The source material was peripheral blood. Every receptor here comes from a woman younger than 35 with stable Graves' hyperthyroidism. Some clones in this sample may be carry-over from other donors' samples. The CDR3 runs from the conserved cysteine through the conserved F or W. The order of the fields is J gene, V gene, clone size, D gene, CDR3 DNA, CDR3 protein. The D gene is left open where the match is weak. The size entry is marked missing in some rows and otherwise reads once, few, many or a size class.

>TRBJ1-6|TRBV6-1|NA|NA
TGTGCCAGCAGTGATGGGGTTTCACCCCTCCACTTT
CASSDGVSPLHF
>TRBJ2-7|TRBV28|NA|NA
TGTGCCAGCAGTCCCGTCGGGGGAACCTTTCACGAGCAGTACTTC
CASSPVGGTFHEQYF
>TRBJ2-2|TRBV19|NA|TRBD1
TGTGCCAGTAGTAGACAGGGACGGGCGAACACCGGGGAGCTGTTTTTT
CASSRQGRANTGELFF
>TRBJ2-7|TRBV29-1|many|NA
TGCAGCGTTGGACTAGTGGCGGGTTACGAGCAGTACTTC
CSVGLVAGYEQYF
>TRBJ2-6|TRBV11-2|many|NA
TGTGCCAGCACCCCGACAGGATCGTACTCTGGGGCCAACGTCCTGACTTTC
CASTPTGSYSGANVLTF
>TRBJ2-7|TRBV28|NA|TRBD2
TGTGCCAGCAGTCCAGGACTAGCAAACTACGAGCAGTACTTC
CASSPGLANYEQYF
>TRBJ1-1|TRBV6-5|many|NA
TGTGCCAGCAGTTACCCGGGACGGATGAACACTGAAGCTTTCTTT
CASSYPGRMNTEAFF
>TRBJ2-5|TRBV12-3/TRBV12-4|many|NA
TGTGCCAGCACCATCGGGACCCAAGAGACCCAGTACTTC
CASTIGTQETQYF
>TRBJ1-6|TRBV18|NA|NA
TGTGCCAGCTCACCACCGGTCAATTCACCCCTCCACTTT
CASSPPVNSPLHF
>TRBJ2-5|TRBV6-1|NA|TRBD1
TGTGCCAGCAGCCGGGACAGGGTACAGTACTTC
CASSRDRVQYF
>TRBJ2-5|TRBV6-1|few|TRBD2
TGTGCCAGCAGTGATGGACTAGCGGGGGCATGGGGGACAGAGACCCAGTACTTC
CASSDGLAGAWGTETQYF
>TRBJ2-7|TRBV29-1|NA|NA
TGCAGCGTCCACGCCCCAGGACCTAACTACGAGCAGTACTTC
CSVHAPGPNYEQYF
>TRBJ2-6|TRBV4-1|many|TRBD1
TGCGCCAGCAGCCAAGCCCCAGGGGGCTCTGGGGCCAACGTCCTGACTTTC
CASSQAPGGSGANVLTF
>TRBJ1-3|TRBV10-3|NA|NA
TGTGCCATCAGTGAGTCTGTCTCTGGAAACACCATATATTTT
CAISESVSGNTIYF
>TRBJ2-2|TRBV6-1|many|TRBD1
TGTGCCAGCAGTGAATACGTTCAGGGGGCCGGGGAGCTGTTTTTT
CASSEYVQGAGELFF
>TRBJ2-7|TRBV5-1|few|NA
TGCGCCAGCAGCTTACCGGCTCCCCGAGCCCACGAGCAGTACTTC
CASSLPAPRAHEQYF
>TRBJ2-7|TRBV10-3|many|NA
TGTGCCATCAGTGGGGGCACACTGGGGGCTCCCTCTTACGAGCAGTACTTC
CAISGGTLGAPSYEQYF
>TRBJ2-5|TRBV6-2/TRBV6-3|NA|TRBD2
TGTGCCAGCAGTTCAGATCGACTAGCGGGAGTTTTACGGGGACTGACCCAGTACTTC
CASSSDRLAGVLRGLTQYF
>TRBJ1-1|TRBV5-1|many|NA
TGCGCCAGCAGCTCCGGACAGAAGACTGAAGCTTTCTTT
CASSSGQKTEAFF
>TRBJ1-3|TRBV6-1|many|TRBD1
TGTGCCAGCGGGACAGCTCGAAACACCATATATTTT
CASGTARNTIYF
>TRBJ1-5|TRBV5-6|NA|TRBD1
TGTGCCAGCAGCGCGGACAGGTTTGTCAATCAGCCCCAGCATTTT
CASSADRFVNQPQHF
>TRBJ2-7|TRBV20-1|many|NA
TGCAGTGCTAGGAACCGGGTCCTAGCCTACGAGCAGTACTTC
CSARNRVLAYEQYF
>TRBJ1-2|TRBV18|NA|NA
TGTGCCAGCACCACTTGGACGGGGGCAGCGGAGGGCTACACCTTC
CASTTWTGAAEGYTF
>TRBJ2-7|TRBV6-1|NA|TRBD1
TGTGCCAGCAGTGAAAGGGCCGGGACAGCGAAAACCTACGAGCAGTACTTC
CASSERAGTAKTYEQYF
>TRBJ1-2|TRBV15|many|NA
TGTGCCACCAGCAGAAGGGCGACAAACTATGGCTACACCTTC
CATSRRATNYGYTF
>TRBJ2-7|TRBV25-1|many|TRBD2
TGTGCCAGCAGTCTACGGGAGAGCGGGAGGGATTACGAGCAGTACTTC
CASSLRESGRDYEQYF
>TRBJ1-1|TRBV9|NA|NA
TGTGCCAGCAGCGTAGGGGGGCAGAGAACTGAAGCTTTCTTT
CASSVGGQRTEAFF
>TRBJ2-4|TRBV5-1|many|TRBD1
TGCGCCAGCAGCTCAGGACAGGAAGAAGCCAAAAACATTCAGTACTTC
CASSSGQEEAKNIQYF
>TRBJ2-7|TRBV2|many|TRBD2
TGTGCCAGCAGTGGTACTAGCGGGTACTACGAGCAGTACTTC
CASSGTSGYYEQYF
>TRBJ1-6|TRBV12-3/TRBV12-4|many|TRBD1
TGTGCCAGCCAGAACCTTATGGGGACAGCAAATAATTCACCCCTCCACTTT
CASQNLMGTANNSPLHF
>TRBJ1-1|TRBV18|many|NA
TGTGCCAGCTCACCACGGGTCAGGGAAGCTTTCTTT
CASSPRVREAFF
>TRBJ2-5|TRBV9|NA|NA
TGTGCCAGCAGCGTAGCTACTTGGGACCCCCAAGAGACCCAGTACTTC
CASSVATWDPQETQYF
>TRBJ1-1|TRBV20-1|many|NA
TGCAGTACTAGTTTGAACACTGAAGCTTTCTTT
CSTSLNTEAFF
>TRBJ2-7|TRBV2|many|NA
TGTGCCAGCAGTGAGTCGCAGCCAACCCCCTACGAGCAGTACTTC
CASSESQPTPYEQYF
>TRBJ1-1|TRBV5-1|many|NA
TGCGCCAGCAGCTTGGTACGGGATATGAACACTGAAGCTTTCTTT
CASSLVRDMNTEAFF
>TRBJ2-4|TRBV30|many|NA
TGTGCCTGGACCCCAGGACTAGCCAAAAACATTCAGTACTTC
CAWTPGLAKNIQYF
>TRBJ1-2|TRBV5-1|many|NA
TGCGCCAGCAGCTTTGATTCCACACACAGGGAATACTATGGCTACACCTTC
CASSFDSTHREYYGYTF
>TRBJ2-5|TRBV4-1|many|TRBD1
TGCGCCAGCAGCCAAGATCAGGGGACAGGGGGCCCCCAGGCCGAGACCCAGTACTTC
CASSQDQGTGGPQAETQYF
>TRBJ2-5|TRBV6-5|many|TRBD1
TGTGCCAGCAGCCGCGGACAGGTTTCTTCCGAGACCCAGTACTTC
CASSRGQVSSETQYF
>TRBJ2-5|TRBV6-5|many|NA
TGTGCCAGCAGACGCGTGGGCAGCAGGGAGACCCAGTACTTC
CASRRVGSRETQYF
>TRBJ2-5|TRBV20-1|many|NA
TGCAGTGCCCTGGGGAGGTCTGAGGGGACCCAGTACTTC
CSALGRSEGTQYF
>TRBJ1-2|TRBV30|many|TRBD1
TGTGCCGCGGACAGGGGAGGATATTATGGCTACACCTTC
CAADRGGYYGYTF
>TRBJ1-2|TRBV19|many|NA
TGTGCCAGTAGCCCGACAGCAAATACCCTCCTTAACTATGGCTACACCTTC
CASSPTANTLLNYGYTF
>TRBJ2-5|TRBV6-1|many|TRBD2
TGTGCCAGCAGTCTAAGCGGGGGGGGTCACCAAGAGACCCAGTACTTC
CASSLSGGGHQETQYF
>TRBJ2-7|TRBV12-5|many|NA
TGTGCTAGTGGACGCACAGGGAACGAGCAGTACTTC
CASGRTGNEQYF
>TRBJ2-7|TRBV5-1|many|NA
TGCGCCAGCAGCTCTCAGGGAGGAACCTATTACGAGCAGTACTTC
CASSSQGGTYYEQYF
>TRBJ2-7|TRBV3-1|NA|TRBD1
TGTGCCAGCAGCCAAGTCCAAGGGGGCGGCGAGCAGTACTTC
CASSQVQGGGEQYF
>TRBJ1-1|TRBV12-3/TRBV12-4|NA|NA
TGTGCCAGCAGTTTTAACGGTGTTCAAGCTTTCTTT
CASSFNGVQAFF
>TRBJ2-7|TRBV9|many|TRBD1
TGTGCCAGCAGCGGGGGACAGCGCCACGAGCAGTACTTC
CASSGGQRHEQYF
>TRBJ1-2|TRBV6-2/TRBV6-3|many|NA
TGTGCCAGCAGTACGTGGGGGGACGGCGTAGGCGGCTACACCTTC
CASSTWGDGVGGYTF
>TRBJ2-5|TRBV18|NA|NA
TGTGCCAGCTCACCATGGAGCCAAGAGACCCAGTACTTC
CASSPWSQETQYF
>TRBJ1-1|TRBV30|many|NA
TGTGCCTGGTCCGGACTTTCGAACACTGAAGCTTTCTTT
CAWSGLSNTEAFF
>TRBJ2-7|TRBV27|many|NA
TGTGCCAGCAGTTTAGCCAACAGGCTCTACGAGCAGTACTTC
CASSLANRLYEQYF
>TRBJ2-7|TRBV12-3/TRBV12-4|many|NA
TGTGCCAGCACCCCATCACCCGGTGCCTACGAGCAGTACTTC
CASTPSPGAYEQYF
>TRBJ2-7|TRBV20-1|many|TRBD1
TGCAGTGCTCTTCACCCCGGGACAGGGGGCCCGTTAGATGTGTACGAGCAGTACTTC
CSALHPGTGGPLDVYEQYF
>TRBJ1-2|TRBV15|NA|NA
TGTGCCACCAGCAGAGTCCGGGACATATCTAACTATGGCTACACCTTC
CATSRVRDISNYGYTF
>TRBJ2-6|TRBV15|many|TRBD1
TGTGCCACCAGCACTCCGGGACAGGGAACTGGGGCCAACGTCCTGACTTTC
CATSTPGQGTGANVLTF
>TRBJ1-3|TRBV28|NA|TRBD1
TGTGCCAGCAGGCTGGGACAGGTCGGAAACACCATATATTTT
CASRLGQVGNTIYF
>TRBJ2-7|TRBV30|many|NA
TGTGCCTGGAATCGTCTAGCGATTGACTACGAGCAGTACTTC
CAWNRLAIDYEQYF
>TRBJ1-2|TRBV12-3/TRBV12-4|NA|NA
TGTGCCAGCAGTTTTTCTGGGGCAGCGGCGGGCTACACCTTC
CASSFSGAAAGYTF